The text below deals with one T cell receptor (beta chain). Its antigen is undetermined. Trimming cost V 3 bases and J 0 bases; bases outside gene matches: 11. CDR1 MDHEN and CDR2 SYDVKM come from the germline V gene. The CDR3 length is 18 residues. This record comes from a study of T cell responses to AZD1222 COVID-19 vaccine. Clones were sequenced by immunoSEQ multiplex PCR, and TCRdb holds only the in-frame ones, with some missing. The repertoire holds about 66,000 clones, with 70% to 80% as singletons. Findings and caveats of the study: Nearly half of unique spike-specific TCRs reportedly avoided B.1.351 and B.1.1.7 mutated regions. The number of AZD1222 recipients seropositive at baseline was only five or six. All repertoire sampling was performed exclusively after the peak T cell response. Most donors were white British and more were female, and clonal diversity was possibly underestimated.

The chain has TRBV28 and TRBJ2-1; TRBD1 aligns across 7 bases. The source is an adult who received the AZD1222 COVID-19 vaccine. This material consisted of peripheral blood, taken 28 days after the second AZD1222 dose. The CDR3 reads CASSFPHLTGSSYNEQFF. The CDR3 DNA reads as TGTGCCAGCAGTTTCCCCCACTTGACAGGGAGCTCCTACAATGAGCAGTTCTTC.